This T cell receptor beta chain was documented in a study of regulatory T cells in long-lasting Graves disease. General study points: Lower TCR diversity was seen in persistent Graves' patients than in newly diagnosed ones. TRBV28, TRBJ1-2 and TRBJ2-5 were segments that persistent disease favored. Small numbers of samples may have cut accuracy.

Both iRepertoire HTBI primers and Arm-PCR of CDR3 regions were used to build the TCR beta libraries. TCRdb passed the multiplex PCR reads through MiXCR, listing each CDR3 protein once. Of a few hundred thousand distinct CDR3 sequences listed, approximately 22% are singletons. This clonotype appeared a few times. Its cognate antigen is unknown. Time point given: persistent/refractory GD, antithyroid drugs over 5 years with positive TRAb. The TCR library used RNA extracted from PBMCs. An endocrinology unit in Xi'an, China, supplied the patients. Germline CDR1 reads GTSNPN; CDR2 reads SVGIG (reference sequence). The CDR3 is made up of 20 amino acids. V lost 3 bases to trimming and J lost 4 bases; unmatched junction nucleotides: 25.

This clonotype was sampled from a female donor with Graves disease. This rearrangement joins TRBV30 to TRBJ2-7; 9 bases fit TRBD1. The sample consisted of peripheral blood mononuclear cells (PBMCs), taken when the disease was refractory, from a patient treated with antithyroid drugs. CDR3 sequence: CAWSGGERLGVSTGGYEQYF. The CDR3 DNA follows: TGTGCCTGGAGCGGCGGGGAGCGTCTCGGTGTGTCGACAGGGGGTTACGAGCAGTACTTC.